This T cell receptor (beta chain) was found in a study of long-term antiretroviral therapy in people with HIV. The run of the v3.0 immunoSEQ assay was at survey level. The assay was immunoSEQ multiplex PCR, and TCRdb's table has in-frame clones only and misses some. The data hold approximately 20,000 clones, with 70% to 80% observed a single time. Germline values: CDR1 MNHNY, CDR2 SVGAGI (reference sequence). V was clipped by 2 bases and J by 4 bases, with 11 bases between them. This CDR3 has 14 amino acids. The rearrangement links TRBV6-6 to TRBJ1-2; perhaps TRBD1 as D (5 bases). Sequenced here: unsorted PBMCs, sampled 2.2 years after starting antiretroviral therapy. The origin of this receptor is a man between 50 and 59 years old with HIV. CDR3 protein: CASSYIARAYGYTF. CDR3 bases: TGTGCCAGCAGTTACATAGCCAGGGCCTATGGCTACACCTTC.